The 14 T cell receptor beta chains listed next were all sequenced from one sample in a study of blood T cell repertoires in COVID-19. Method: immunoSEQ multiplex PCR; TCRdb's copy keeps in-frame clones and lacks some. The table records about 240,000 clones, roughly 90% of them present only once. Sequencing was performed on peripheral blood. Receptors originate from a man between 60 and 75 years old who had recovered from COVID-19.

The CDR3 DNA reads TGTGCCAGCAGCCAGCTGGACTATCTTCTGTCGGGCAATCAGCCCCAGCATTTT. The encoded protein is CASSQLDYLLSGNQPQHF. This chain links TRBV14 with TRBJ1-5; D uncertain. The CDR3 covers 18 residues. The V end lost 3 bases, the J end lost 2 bases, and 20 bases lay between the germline ends. Germline V gene lookup returns CDR1 SGHDN and CDR2 FVKESK.

V and J are TRBV24-1 and TRBJ1-1; D remains unclear. Germline lookup yields CDR1 KGHDR and CDR2 SFDVKD. The CDR3 loop spans 12 amino acids. Trimming took off 4 bases at V and 10 bases at J, with 12 bases between the two ends. The CDR3 DNA reads TGTGCCACCAGTGACCCCGGGCGGGGAGCTTTCTTT. Its protein is CATSDPGRGAFF.

CDR3 nucleotides: TGCAGTGCTAGTATCGGGGGGCTTTACAATGAGCAGTTCTTC. Residues: CSASIGGLYNEQFF. This sequence joins TRBV20-1 and TRBJ2-1, with D maybe TRBD2 (7 bases). This CDR3 contains 14 residues. Germline V gives CDR1 DFQATT, CDR2 SNEGSKA (reference sequence). The V and J ends lost 3 bases and 4 bases respectively, with 13 bases between them.

This chain connects TRBV18 to TRBJ1-5; possible D gene TRBD1, 5 bases. Germline CDR1 reads KGHSH; CDR2 reads LQKENI. With 3 bases removed from V and 9 bases from J, the gap between germline ends came to 18 bases. The CDR3 loop spans 15 amino acids. The DNA for the CDR3 is TGTGCCAGCTCACCCCCGGGCAGGGCTGAAGGGCCCCAGCATTTT. Translated, it gives CASSPPGRAEGPQHF.

V gene TRBV6-6 combines with J gene TRBJ1-1; 7 positions agree with TRBD1. Losses at the gene ends were 6 bases for V and 1 base for J; bases not matched to a gene: 5. This CDR3 has 14 amino acids. Germline CDR1 reads MNHNY; CDR2 reads SVGAGI (reference sequence). The CDR3 reads CASSPGTANTEAFF. The DNA of the CDR3 is TGTGCCAGCAGCCCCGGGACAGCGAACACTGAAGCTTTCTTT.

In this sample, this clone turned up many times. The chain employs TRBV28 and TRBJ1-3, with D perhaps matching TRBD1 (6 bases). Germline loops: CDR1 MDHEN, CDR2 SYDVKM. The CDR3 is made up of 15 amino acids. Trimming stripped 5 bases from V and 2 bases from J, with 13 bases between. The CDR3 coding sequence is TGTGCCAGCAGTCCCACAGGGAGAACTGGAAACACCATATATTTT. Encoded protein: CASSPTGRTGNTIYF.

The rearrangement links TRBV2 to TRBJ1-2; D unresolved. The CDR3 covers 13 residues. Between the trimmed V and J ends, which lost 7 bases and 2 bases, there was a span of 11 bases. CDR1 SNHLY and CDR2 FYNNEI come from the germline V gene. The CDR3 nucleotides are TGTGCCAGCAAGGAGGGCCAAAACTATGGCTACACCTTC. Translation: CASKEGQNYGYTF.

This clone was found a few times. This chain uses TRBV29-1 with TRBJ1-1; D unresolved. Germline V gene sequence: CDR1 SQVTM, CDR2 ANQGSEA. The CDR3 sequence is 12 residues long. With 6 bases removed from V and 6 bases from J, the gap between germline ends came to 14 bases. The CDR3 protein is CSVLAGGSEAFF. The CDR3 DNA reads TGCAGCGTCCTAGCCGGAGGATCTGAAGCTTTCTTT.

The chain combines TRBV4-1 with TRBJ1-5; 9 bases are a match to TRBD1. Germline V CDR1 and CDR2: MGHRA, YSYEKL. V lost 2 bases and J lost 5; bases outside the gene matches: 13. The CDR3 runs to 18 residues. CDR3 nucleotide sequence: TGCGCCAGCAGCCAAAACACCGGGACAGGGTTTTTTTATCAGCCCCAGCATTTT. This sequence encodes CASSQNTGTGFFYQPQHF.

V and J are TRBV19 and TRBJ1-6, with a weak D call TRBD1 (5 bases). The CDR3 loop spans 18 amino acids. Germline-derived CDR1 and CDR2 are LNHDA and SQIVND (reference sequence). V was pared by 5 bases and J by 0 bases, with 17 bases between. For the CDR3, the DNA is TGTGCCAGTAGTCTTACGGGGGGATTGAGCTCCTATAATTCACCCCTCCACTTT. Its protein is CASSLTGGLSSYNSPLHF.

The V gene is TRBV5-1, the J gene TRBJ1-4; 8 nucleotides align to TRBD1. The germline V gene has CDR1 SGHRS and CDR2 YFSETQ. The CDR3 consists of 14 residues. V was pared by 4 bases and J by 8 bases, with 7 bases of the junction left unmatched. The CDR3 reads CASSPDREREKLFF. DNA for the CDR3: TGCGCCAGCAGCCCGGACAGGGAGAGAGAAAAACTGTTTTTT.

This clone was seen a handful of times. V gene TRBV30 combines with J gene TRBJ2-2, with 9 bases matching TRBD2. The CDR3 covers 18 residues. V lost 2 bases to trimming and J lost 0 bases; unmatched junction nucleotides: 10. Germline values: CDR1 GTSNPN, CDR2 SVGIG (reference sequence). CDR3: CAWSPRLAGIANTGELFF. The DNA for the CDR3 is TGTGCCTGGAGTCCTCGGCTAGCGGGGATAGCGAACACCGGGGAGCTGTTTTTT.

Here the CDR3 reads CASSFENGNTIYF. CDR3 nucleotide sequence: TGTGCCAGCAGTTTTGAGAATGGAAACACCATATATTTT. The chain links TRBV12-3 or TRBV12-4 to TRBJ1-3; D unclear. The CDR3 loop spans 13 amino acids. With 3 bases removed from V and 3 bases from J, the gap between germline ends came to 6 bases.

This chain uses TRBV2 with TRBJ1-6, with a tentative D call TRBD1 (5 bases). Germline V gives CDR1 SNHLY, CDR2 FYNNEI. The CDR3 spans 15 residues. The V gene lost 7 bases and the J gene lost 9 bases, with 19 bases spanning the gap. The CDR3 region is CASNPDNLAFSPLHF. DNA for the CDR3: TGTGCCAGCAACCCGGACAACCTGGCCTTTTCACCCCTCCACTTT. The full variable domain, with the rest looked up from reference TRBV2 and TRBJ1-6, is EPEVTQTPSHQVTQMGQEVILRCVPISNHLYFYWYRQILGQKVEFLVSFYNNEISEKSEIFDDQFSVERPDGSNFTLKIRSTKLEDSAMYFCASNPDNLAFSPLHFGNGTRLTVT.